There are many counts of the clone carrying this T cell receptor (beta chain). The germline V and J ends were trimmed by 5 bases and 5 bases, with 10 bases remaining between them. Germline V gene sequence: CDR1 MNHEY, CDR2 SVGAGI. The CDR3 is 13 residues long. The data originate from a study of early T cells in non-severe SARS-CoV-2 infection. Study as a whole: Chains from this unsorted whole-blood bulk RNA could not be paired.

TCRdb processed the 5' RACE reads anew with MiXCR; each CDR3 protein has one entry. The sample carries about 60,000 distinct CDR3 sequences, 9.5% to 15% recorded once. Sequencing was performed on whole blood. The TCR originated in an adult who was a healthcare worker with PCR-confirmed SARS-CoV-2 infection or an uninfected control (not recorded which). V usage is TRBV6-5 and J usage is TRBJ1-5; no clear D. The CDR3 DNA reads as TGTGCCAGCAGTGCTTACCGGGATCAGCCCCAGCATTTT. This gives the protein CASSAYRDQPQHF.